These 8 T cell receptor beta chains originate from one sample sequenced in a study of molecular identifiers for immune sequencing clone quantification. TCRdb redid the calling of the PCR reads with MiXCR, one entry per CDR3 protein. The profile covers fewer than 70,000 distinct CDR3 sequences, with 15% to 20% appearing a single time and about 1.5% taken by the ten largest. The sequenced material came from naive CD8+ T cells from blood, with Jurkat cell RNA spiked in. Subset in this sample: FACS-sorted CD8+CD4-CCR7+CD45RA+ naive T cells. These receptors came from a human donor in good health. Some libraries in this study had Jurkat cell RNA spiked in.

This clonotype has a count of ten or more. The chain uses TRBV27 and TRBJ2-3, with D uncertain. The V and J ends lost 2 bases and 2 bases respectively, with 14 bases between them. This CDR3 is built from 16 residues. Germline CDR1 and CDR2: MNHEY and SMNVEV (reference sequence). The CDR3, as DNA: TGTGCCAGCAGTTTAGGCGTCGTCAGCTACACAGATACGCAGTATTTT. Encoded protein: CASSLGVVSYTDTQYF.

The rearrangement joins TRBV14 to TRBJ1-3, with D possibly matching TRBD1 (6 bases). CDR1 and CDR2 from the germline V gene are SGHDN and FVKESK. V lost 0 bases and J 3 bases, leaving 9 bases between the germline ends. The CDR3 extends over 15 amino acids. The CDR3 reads CASSQERGHGNTIYF. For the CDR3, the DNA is TGTGCCAGCAGCCAAGAGAGGGGACATGGAAACACCATATATTTT.

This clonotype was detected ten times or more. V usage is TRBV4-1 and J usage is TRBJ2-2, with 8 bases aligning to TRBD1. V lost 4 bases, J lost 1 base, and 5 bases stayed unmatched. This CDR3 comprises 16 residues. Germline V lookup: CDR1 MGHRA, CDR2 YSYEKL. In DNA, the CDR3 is TGCGCCAGCAGCCCCCGGACAGGGATGAACACCGGGGAGCTGTTTTTT. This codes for CASSPRTGMNTGELFF.

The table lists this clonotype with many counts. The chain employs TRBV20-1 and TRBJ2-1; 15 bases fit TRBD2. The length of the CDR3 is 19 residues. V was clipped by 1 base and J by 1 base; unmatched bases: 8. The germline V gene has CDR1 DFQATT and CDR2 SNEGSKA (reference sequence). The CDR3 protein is CSARGTSGRAVQSYNEQFF. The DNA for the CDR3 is TGCAGTGCTAGAGGGACTAGCGGGAGGGCCGTTCAGTCCTACAATGAGCAGTTCTTC.

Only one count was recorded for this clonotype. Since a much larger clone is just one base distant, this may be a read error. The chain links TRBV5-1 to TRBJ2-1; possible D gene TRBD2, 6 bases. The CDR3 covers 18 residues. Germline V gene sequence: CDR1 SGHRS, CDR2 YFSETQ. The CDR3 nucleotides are TGCGCCAGCAGCTTGGCCATAGCGGCCGGAGGCTCCTACAATGAGCAGCTCTTC. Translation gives CASSLAIAAGGSYNEQLF.

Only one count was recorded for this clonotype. CDR3 amino acids: CASSLDQLPNEKLFF. CDR3 coding DNA: TGTGCCAGCAGCTTAGACCAGCTTCCTAATGAAAAACTGTTTTTT. The rearrangement links TRBV11-2 to TRBJ1-4; D is unresolved. V was clipped by 0 bases and J by 3 bases, with 8 bases between them. The germline gives CDR1 SGHAT, CDR2 FQNNGV. This CDR3 region has 15 residues.

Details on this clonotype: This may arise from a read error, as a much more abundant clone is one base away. The CDR3 loop is CSVEGEKFEQFF. As DNA, the CDR3 is TGCAGCGTTGAAGGGGAGAAATTTGAGCAGTTCTTC. V and J are TRBV29-1 and TRBJ2-1; TRBD2 is a possible D gene (5 bases). The germline gives CDR1 SQVTM, CDR2 ANQGSEA. V gave up 1 base and J gave up 9 bases, with 10 bases separating them. The CDR3 extends over 12 amino acids.

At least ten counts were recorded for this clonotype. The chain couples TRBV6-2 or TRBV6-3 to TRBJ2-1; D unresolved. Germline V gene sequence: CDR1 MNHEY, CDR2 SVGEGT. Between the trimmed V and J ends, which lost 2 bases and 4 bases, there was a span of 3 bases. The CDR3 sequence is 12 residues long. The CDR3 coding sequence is TGTGCCAGCAGTTACGGGTACAATGAGCAGTTCTTC. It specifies CASSYGYNEQFF.